This TCR beta chain emerged from a study of blood T cell repertoires in COVID-19. Looking at the study overall: Samples representing acute and convalescent COVID-19 were sourced from the United States, Italy and Spain. The cDNA or gDNA used as material had been derived from T cells, B-cell-depleted T cells, or PBMCs.

There are 14 residues in the CDR3. CDR1 is SGHTA, CDR2 FQGTGA, per germline. The J segment lost 3 bases and the V segment lost 5 bases, leaving 7 bases of the junction unmatched. In the authors' workflow: By means of reference gene primer amplification, nucleated cell counts were estimated. TCRdb keeps only in-frame clones here, not all; method: immunoSEQ multiplex PCR. That table gives V, J and clone size, and the DNA gave D and trimming. The sample records 120,000 or so clones, approximately 83% being singletons. The source material was peripheral blood. This sequence was found in a man in his fifties or sixties with acute or convalescent COVID-19. J is TRBJ2-7 and V is TRBV7-3, with 7 bases aligning to TRBD1. The DNA of the CDR3 is TGTGCCAGCAGCCCTACAGGGGCCGGCTACGAGCAGTACTTC. It encodes CASSPTGAGYEQYF.